The present entry profiles one T cell receptor beta chain with its context. No antigen is known for it. No much larger clone is present one base from it, and per-base qualities are unavailable. The treatment or condition label, as the study defines it: roughly 11-day PBMC culture with coronavirus spike peptide pools or control peptides (ViraFEST assay). The study used the ViraFEST assay, which expanded antigen-specific T cells with peptide pools and then identified expanded clonotypes by TCR sequencing. The convalescent patients' positive SARS-CoV-2 PCR tests were from March to December 2020, which was before the Alpha, Beta and Delta variants emerged in the United States. Some 2 million PBMCs per well were cultured in IMDM with roughly 4.8% human AB serum and about 9.7 IU/ml IL-2, plus 10 ug/ml peptide pools. Half of the culture medium was replaced with fresh IL-2-containing medium on days 3 and 7. Once the cells had been in culture for about 10 days, the EasySep CD4+ T cell isolation kit was used to isolate CD4+ T cells by negative selection. PBMCs were separated from whole blood using Ficoll-Paque Plus gradient centrifugation and then either used fresh or cryopreserved at -140C. In general, triplicate wells were set up for every culture condition.

This specimen belongs to a study of vaccination and CD4 T cells after COVID-19 (dated by TCRdb to the early 2020s). About the study as a whole: Convalescent patients had a positive SARS-CoV-2 result on nasal swab PCR, and of these patients, fewer than ten had mild disease and one had severe disease. Two doses of either the Pfizer-BioNTech BNT162b2 vaccine (n=8) or the Moderna mRNA-1273 vaccine (n=2) were administered to participants. In control cultures, a CEFX viral epitope pool was used as positive control, an HIV-1 Nef peptide pool was used as negative control, or no peptide was added. In 10 COVID-19 convalescent patients and several infection-naive healthy vaccine recipients, researchers compared the spike-specific CD4+ TCR repertoire from before mRNA vaccination with the repertoire from after. Post-COVID blood samples from convalescent patients were collected a median of approximately 100 days after diagnosis, with a range of 35 to 161 days. The convalescent cohort included six males and four females, with two Hispanic individuals, seven Caucasians, two Asians and one multiracial person. Post-vaccine blood samples were taken a median of around 70 days after the second vaccine dose, with a range of about 13 to 250 days. Culture stimuli were overlapping spike peptide pools from SARS-CoV-2 and from the common cold coronaviruses HCoV-NL63, HCoV-OC43 and HCoV-229E.

Counted from cysteine to phenylalanine, this CDR3 has 14 amino acids. The entry retains the CDR3 DNA only, 42 bases that are in frame from base 1. The V end gives up 5 bases and the J end 0 bases, leaving 5 bases in the junction not matched to a gene. In the germline V gene (reference sequence), CDR1 corresponds to DFQATT and CDR2 to SNEGSKA. The study at large found these results: Although the median number of SARS-CoV-2-reactive clonotypes went up from approximately 20 after infection to 30 to 45 after vaccination, the increase was not significant. Relatively few convalescent patients were included in the study, and early timepoints after natural infection were not analyzed. Of the vaccine-specific clones in convalescent patients, 304 of 307, or nearly all, reacted only to SARS-CoV-2 spike and did not cross-react with common cold coronaviruses. In convalescent patients, a median approximately 83% of post-vaccine SARS-CoV-2-reactive clones were detected only after vaccination, suggesting vaccine-specific priming.

The protocol used for the library was PCR. DNA from cultured CD4+ T cells was subjected to TCR sequencing with the Oncomine TCR Beta short-read assay at the Johns Hopkins FTIC core. The QIAamp micro DNA kit was used to extract genomic DNA from the cultured CD4+ T cells. The Oncomine TCR Beta libraries from cultured CD4+ T cells were pooled using unique dual indexes and then sequenced on an Illumina iSeq 100. In the original analysis: Non-productive sequences were removed, and CDR3s not starting with C, not ending with F or W, or shorter than 7 amino acids were discarded. Antigen-specific clonotypes were identified with the MANAFEST web application by comparing peptide-stimulated wells with reference and other culture wells. Positive clones required FDR below 0.05, an odds ratio above 5, and productive frequency above 0.1% in at least two of three replicate wells. A clonotype was classed as cross-reactive if the clonotype showed significant expansion both in SARS-CoV-2 spike wells and in at least one common cold coronavirus spike condition. Similarity between CDR3 sequences was evaluated in R version 3.6.1 using Levenshtein distances (stringdist) and unrooted phylogenetic trees (ape). TCRdb handled the public reads itself, with Q25 trimming in fastp and clone calling in MiXCR, and kept productive beta chains. Under each unique CDR3 protein, matching rows form one entry showing the most common genes and DNA. For this entry, the V and J calls and clone size follow TCRdb and not the study's own pipeline. This sample lists 8,500 to 10,000 distinct CDR3 sequences; over 30% were detected once. Clones ranked in the top ten supply roughly 15% of the sample.

Sequencing input: CD4+ T cells from blood, cultured in vitro. This TCR derives from a human donor who had recovered from COVID-19. Recombination joined TRBV20-1 with TRBJ2-3, with 7 central nucleotides matching TRBD1. Here the CDR3 is given as CSARQGHSTDTQYF. The DNA sequence is as follows: TGCAGTGCTCGACAGGGCCATAGCACAGATACGCAGTATTTT.